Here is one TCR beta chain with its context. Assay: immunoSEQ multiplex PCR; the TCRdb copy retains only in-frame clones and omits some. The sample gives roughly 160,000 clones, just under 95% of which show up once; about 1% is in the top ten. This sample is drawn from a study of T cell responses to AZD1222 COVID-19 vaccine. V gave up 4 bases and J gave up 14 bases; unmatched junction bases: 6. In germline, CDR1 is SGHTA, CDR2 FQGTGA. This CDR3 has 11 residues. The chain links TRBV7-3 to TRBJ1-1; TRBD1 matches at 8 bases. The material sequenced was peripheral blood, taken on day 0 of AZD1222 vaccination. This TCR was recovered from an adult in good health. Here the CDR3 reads CASSSGGQLFF. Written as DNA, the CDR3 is TGTGCCAGCAGCTCAGGGGGCCAACTATTCTTT.